This T cell receptor (beta chain) derives from a study of Ad26.COV2.S vaccination and SARS-CoV-2 variants. A remark on this clone: Its specificity is unknown.

Whole-study results and caveats: TCR breadth and depth estimates may have understated total T cell responses. Spike-specific TCR breadth ran higher among vaccine recipients than placebo recipients. Similar non-spike TCR breadth was seen in vaccine and placebo recipients.

Method: immunoSEQ multiplex PCR; TCRdb's copy keeps in-frame clones and lacks some. The sample lists fewer than 55,000 clones; around 83% were seen once. CDR3 length: 16 residues. The J segment lost 1 base and the V segment lost 5 bases, leaving 10 bases of the junction unmatched. CDR1 is SEHNR and CDR2 is FQNEAQ in the germline V gene (reference sequence). Here the sequenced sample was peripheral blood, taken after recovery from COVID-19. The sequence was collected from a human donor who had recovered from COVID-19. The V gene is TRBV7-9, the J gene TRBJ2-7, with TRBD1 identical over 8 bases. The CDR3 DNA is TGTGCCAGCAGCCAAAGAATCGGACAGGGTTCCTACGAGCAGTACTTC. Its protein is CASSQRIGQGSYEQYF.